The clone carrying this T cell receptor (beta chain) was counted many times. What it binds is unknown. This specimen belongs to a study of regulatory T cells in long-lasting Graves disease. The germline gives CDR1 MDHEN, CDR2 SYDVKM. This CDR3 is 10 amino acids long. V was pared by 3 bases and J by 5 bases, with 1 base between. This sample's time point: newly diagnosed GD, antithyroid drugs for less than 3 months. From PBMCs, RNA was extracted and then used to make the TCR library. In building TCR beta libraries, iRepertoire HTBI primers were used together with Arm-PCR of CDR3 regions. MiXCR, run by TCRdb on the multiplex PCR reads, gives a single entry per CDR3 protein. The data show approximately 440,000 distinct CDR3 sequences, around 16% seen once. Findings of the study overall: TCR diversity was lower in persistent than newly diagnosed Graves' disease. There was favoring of TRBV28, TRBJ1-2 and TRBJ2-5 in persistent disease.

These data were also filed under a second study, of T cells in Graves' hyperthyroidism and ophthalmopathy. That work contributes: TCR CDR3 regions were first amplified by RT-PCR with HTBI primers. Blood held most thyroid clonotypes expanded above 0.001 frequency.

The chain carries TRBV28 and TRBJ2-5; D is undetermined. The source was peripheral blood mononuclear cells (PBMCs), collected at new diagnosis, from a patient treated with antithyroid drugs. The sequence was obtained from a man in his forties with Graves disease. DNA for the CDR3: TGTGCCAGCAGTTTTGAGACCCAGTACTTC. This encodes CASSFETQYF.